The present T cell receptor (beta chain) was sequenced within a study of blood T cell repertoires in COVID-19. CDR3 size: 15 residues. V lost 5 bases and J lost 0; bases outside the gene matches: 10. Per the germline V gene, CDR1 is SQVTM and CDR2 is ANQGSEA. The protocol was immunoSEQ multiplex PCR, while the TCRdb copy is restricted to in-frame clones and leaves out a portion. The sample yields 35,000 to 40,000 clones, roughly 90% seen once. This clonotype originated in a human donor in a cohort sampled during active COVID-19. The sequencing sample was made of peripheral blood. This chain links TRBV29-1 with TRBJ2-7; 7 positions agree with TRBD1. The CDR3 bases are TGCAGCGTTACTAACCGGGACAGTGCCTCCTACGAGCAGTACTTC. As protein: CSVTNRDSASYEQYF.